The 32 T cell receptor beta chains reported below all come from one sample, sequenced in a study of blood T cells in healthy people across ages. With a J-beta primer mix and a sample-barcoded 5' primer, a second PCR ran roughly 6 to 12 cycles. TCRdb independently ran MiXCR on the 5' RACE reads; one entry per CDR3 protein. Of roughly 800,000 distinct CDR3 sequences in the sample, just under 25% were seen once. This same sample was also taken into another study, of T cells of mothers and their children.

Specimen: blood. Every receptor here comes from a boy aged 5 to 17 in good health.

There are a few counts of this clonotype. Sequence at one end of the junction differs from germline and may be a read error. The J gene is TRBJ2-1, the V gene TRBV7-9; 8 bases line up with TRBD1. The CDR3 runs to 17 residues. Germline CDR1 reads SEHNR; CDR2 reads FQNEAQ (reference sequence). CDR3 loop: CASSSDGTGQVWAEQFF. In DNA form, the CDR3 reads TGTGCCAGTAGCTCCGACGGGACAGGACAAGTGTGGGCTGAGCAGTTCTTC.

This CDR3 reads CASSVQGLQSEPQHF. CDR3 DNA sequence: TGTGCCAGCAGCGTACAGGGGTTGCAGTCGGAGCCCCAGCATTTT. The rearrangement uses TRBV9 and TRBJ1-5; maybe TRBD1 (6 bases). The CDR3 covers 15 residues. Trimming pared 1 base from V and 8 bases from J, leaving 16 bases between. CDR1 is SGDLS and CDR2 is YYNGEE in the germline V gene.

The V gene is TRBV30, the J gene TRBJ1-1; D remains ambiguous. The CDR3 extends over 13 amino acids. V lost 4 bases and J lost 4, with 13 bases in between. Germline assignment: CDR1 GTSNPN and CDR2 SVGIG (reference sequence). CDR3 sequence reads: CAWILWDGTEAFF. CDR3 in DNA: TGTGCCTGGATACTTTGGGATGGCACTGAAGCTTTCTTT.

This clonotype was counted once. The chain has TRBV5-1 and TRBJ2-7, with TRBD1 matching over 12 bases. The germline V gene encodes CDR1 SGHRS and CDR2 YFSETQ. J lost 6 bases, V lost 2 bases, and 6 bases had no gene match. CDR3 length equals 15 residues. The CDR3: CASSLSGTGGVEQYF. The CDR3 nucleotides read TGCGCCAGCAGCTTATCCGGGACAGGGGGCGTCGAGCAGTACTTC. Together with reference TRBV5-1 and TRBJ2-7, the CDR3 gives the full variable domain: KAGVTQTPRYLIKTRGQQVTLSCSPISGHRSVSWYQQTPGQGLQFLFEYFSETQRNKGNFPGRFSGRQFSNSRSEMNVSTLELGDSALYLCASSLSGTGGVEQYFGPGTRLTVT.

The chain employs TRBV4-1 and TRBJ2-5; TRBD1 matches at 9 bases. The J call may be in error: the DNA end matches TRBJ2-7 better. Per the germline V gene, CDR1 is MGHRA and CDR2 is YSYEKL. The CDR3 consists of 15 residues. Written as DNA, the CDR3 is TGCGCCAGCAGCCACCCGGACAGGGGAGCCTACGAGCAGTACTTC. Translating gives CASSHPDRGAYEQYF.

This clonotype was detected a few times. CDR3 DNA: TGCAGCGTTTACCCTGGACAGGGGCAAGAGACCCAGTACTTC. Protein sequence: CSVYPGQGQETQYF. The chain links TRBV29-1 to TRBJ2-5; 9 nucleotides line up with TRBD1. The CDR3 covers 14 residues. Germline V gene lookup returns CDR1 SQVTM and CDR2 ANQGSEA. The junction had 6 bases not matched to a gene; V was cut back by 5 bases and J by 2 bases.

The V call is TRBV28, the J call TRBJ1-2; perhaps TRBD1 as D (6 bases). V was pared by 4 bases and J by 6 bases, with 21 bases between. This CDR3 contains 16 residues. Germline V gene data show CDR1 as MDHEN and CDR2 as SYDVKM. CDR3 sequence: CASSSQRSNRDDGYTF. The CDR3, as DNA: TGTGCCAGCAGTTCACAACGTTCGAACAGGGACGATGGCTACACCTTC.

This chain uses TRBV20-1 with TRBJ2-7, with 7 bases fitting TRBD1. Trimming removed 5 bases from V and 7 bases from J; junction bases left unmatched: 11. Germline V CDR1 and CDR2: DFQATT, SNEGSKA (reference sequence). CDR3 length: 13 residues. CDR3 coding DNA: TGCAGTGCTGCCACGACAGGGACGGGAGAGCAGTACTTC. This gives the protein CSAATTGTGEQYF.

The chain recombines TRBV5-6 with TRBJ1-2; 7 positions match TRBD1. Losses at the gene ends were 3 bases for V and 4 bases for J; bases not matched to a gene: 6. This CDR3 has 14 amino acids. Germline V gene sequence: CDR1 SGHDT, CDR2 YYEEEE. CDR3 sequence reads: CASSSFDRVYGYTF. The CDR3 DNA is TGTGCCAGCAGCTCCTTTGACAGGGTCTATGGCTACACCTTC.

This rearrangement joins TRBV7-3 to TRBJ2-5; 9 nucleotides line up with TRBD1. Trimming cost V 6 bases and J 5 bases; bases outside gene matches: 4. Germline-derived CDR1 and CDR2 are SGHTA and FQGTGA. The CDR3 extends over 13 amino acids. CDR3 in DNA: TGTGCCAGCAGACAGGGGGCAGAGGAGACCCAGTACTTC. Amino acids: CASRQGAEETQYF. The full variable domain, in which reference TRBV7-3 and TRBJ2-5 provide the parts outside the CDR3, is GAGVSQTPSNKVTEKGKYVELRCDPISGHTALYWYRQSLGQGPEFLIYFQGTGAADDSGLPNDRFFAVRPEGSVSTLKIQRTERGDSAVYLCASRQGAEETQYFGPGTRLLVL.

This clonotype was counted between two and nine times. The CDR3 DNA reads as TGTGCCAGCAGCTTAGTATTACCGGTGGGGGAGACCCAGTACTTC. It specifies CASSLVLPVGETQYF. V is TRBV7-9 and J is TRBJ2-5; D not resolved. The germline CDR1 and CDR2 sequences are SEHNR and FQNEAQ (reference sequence). The CDR3 spans 15 residues. Trimming shortened V by 1 base and J by 5 bases, and 14 bases separated the two germline ends.

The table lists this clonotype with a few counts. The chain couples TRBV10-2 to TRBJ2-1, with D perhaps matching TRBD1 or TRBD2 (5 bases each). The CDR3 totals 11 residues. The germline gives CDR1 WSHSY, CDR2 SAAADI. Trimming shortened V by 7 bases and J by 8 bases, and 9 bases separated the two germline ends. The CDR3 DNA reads TGCGCCAGCATGAGGGGACATGAGCAGTTCTTC. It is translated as CASMRGHEQFF.

The CDR3 sequence is CASSNAPGYEQYF. The DNA of the CDR3 is TGTGCCAGCAGTAACGCCCCCGGCTACGAGCAGTACTTC. The chain recombines TRBV7-9 with TRBJ2-7, with no clear D. Germline CDR1 and CDR2: SEHNR and FQNEAQ (reference sequence). This CDR3 has 13 amino acids. V lost 6 bases, J lost 3 bases, and 12 bases lay in between.

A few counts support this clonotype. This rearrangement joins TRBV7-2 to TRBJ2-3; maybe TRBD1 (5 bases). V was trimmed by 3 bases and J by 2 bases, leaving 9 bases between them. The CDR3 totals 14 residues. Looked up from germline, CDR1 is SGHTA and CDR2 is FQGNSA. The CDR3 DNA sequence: TGTGCCAGCAGCTTCCGACAGAACACAGATACGCAGTATTTT. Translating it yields CASSFRQNTDTQYF.

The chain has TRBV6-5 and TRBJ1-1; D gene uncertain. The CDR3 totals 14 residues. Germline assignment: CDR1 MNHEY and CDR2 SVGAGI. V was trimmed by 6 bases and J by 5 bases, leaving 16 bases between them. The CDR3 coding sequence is TGTGCCAGCAGCAGCAGGAACCGGAGGACTGAAGCTTTCTTT. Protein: CASSSRNRRTEAFF.

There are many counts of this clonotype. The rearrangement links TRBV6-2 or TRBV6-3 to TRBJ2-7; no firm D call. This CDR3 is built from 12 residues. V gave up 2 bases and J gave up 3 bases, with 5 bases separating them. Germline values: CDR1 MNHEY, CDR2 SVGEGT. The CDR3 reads CASSYGIYEQYF. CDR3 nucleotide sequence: TGTGCCAGCAGTTACGGGATCTACGAGCAGTACTTC.

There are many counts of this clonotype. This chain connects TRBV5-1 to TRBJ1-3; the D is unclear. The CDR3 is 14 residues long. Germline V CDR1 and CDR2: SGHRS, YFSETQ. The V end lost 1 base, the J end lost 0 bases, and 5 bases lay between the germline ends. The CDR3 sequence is CASSLTDSGNTIYF. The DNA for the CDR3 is TGCGCCAGCAGCTTGACAGACTCTGGAAACACCATATATTTT.

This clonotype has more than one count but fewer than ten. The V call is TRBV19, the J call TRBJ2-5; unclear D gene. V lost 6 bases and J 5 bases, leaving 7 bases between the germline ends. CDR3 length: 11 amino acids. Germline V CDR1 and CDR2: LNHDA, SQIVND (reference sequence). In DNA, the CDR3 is TGTGCCAGTAGGATTGGGGAGACCCAGTACTTC. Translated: CASRIGETQYF.

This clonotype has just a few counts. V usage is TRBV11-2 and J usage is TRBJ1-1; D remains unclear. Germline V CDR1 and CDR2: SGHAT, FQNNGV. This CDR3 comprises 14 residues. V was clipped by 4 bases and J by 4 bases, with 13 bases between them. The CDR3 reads CASSYAPGSTEAFF. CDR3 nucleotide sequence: TGTGCCAGCAGCTACGCCCCCGGTTCCACTGAAGCTTTCTTT.

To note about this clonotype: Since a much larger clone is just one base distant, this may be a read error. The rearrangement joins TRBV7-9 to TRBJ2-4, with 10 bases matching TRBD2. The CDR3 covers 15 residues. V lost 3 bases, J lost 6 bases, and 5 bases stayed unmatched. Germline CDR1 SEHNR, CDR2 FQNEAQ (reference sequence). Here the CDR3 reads CASSFPGLAANIQYF. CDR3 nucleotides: TGTGCCAGCAGCTTTCCCGGACTAGCGGCAAACATTCAGTACTTC.

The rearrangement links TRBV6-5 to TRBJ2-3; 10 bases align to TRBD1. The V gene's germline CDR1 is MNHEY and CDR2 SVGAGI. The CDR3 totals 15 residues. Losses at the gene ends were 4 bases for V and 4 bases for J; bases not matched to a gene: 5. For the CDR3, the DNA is TGTGCCAGCAGTTTCGACAGGGGGCACGCAGATACGCAGTATTTT. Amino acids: CASSFDRGHADTQYF.

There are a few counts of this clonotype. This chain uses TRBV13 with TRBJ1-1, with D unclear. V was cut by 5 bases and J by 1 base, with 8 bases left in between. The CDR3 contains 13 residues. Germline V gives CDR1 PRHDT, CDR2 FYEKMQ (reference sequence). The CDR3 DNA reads TGTGCCAGCAGCATACGGGGGAACACTGAAGCTTTCTTT. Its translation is CASSIRGNTEAFF.

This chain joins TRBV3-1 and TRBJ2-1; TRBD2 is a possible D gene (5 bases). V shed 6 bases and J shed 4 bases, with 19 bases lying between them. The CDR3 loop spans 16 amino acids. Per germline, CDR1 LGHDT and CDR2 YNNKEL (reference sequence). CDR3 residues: CASSPEGGLTYNEQFF. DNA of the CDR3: TGTGCCAGCAGTCCCGAGGGCGGCCTTACTTACAATGAGCAGTTCTTC.

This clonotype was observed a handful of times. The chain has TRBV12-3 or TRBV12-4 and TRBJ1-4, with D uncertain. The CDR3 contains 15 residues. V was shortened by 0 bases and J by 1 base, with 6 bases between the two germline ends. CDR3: CASSLAGVTNEKLFF. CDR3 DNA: TGTGCCAGCAGTTTAGCCGGGGTAACTAATGAAAAACTGTTTTTT.

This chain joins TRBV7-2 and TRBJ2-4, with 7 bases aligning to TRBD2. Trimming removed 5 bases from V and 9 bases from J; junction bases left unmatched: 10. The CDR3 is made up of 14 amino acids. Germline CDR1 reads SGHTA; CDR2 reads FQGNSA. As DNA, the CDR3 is TGTGCCAGCAGCATCTCCCCTGGGGAGGGCATTCAGTACTTC. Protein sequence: CASSISPGEGIQYF.

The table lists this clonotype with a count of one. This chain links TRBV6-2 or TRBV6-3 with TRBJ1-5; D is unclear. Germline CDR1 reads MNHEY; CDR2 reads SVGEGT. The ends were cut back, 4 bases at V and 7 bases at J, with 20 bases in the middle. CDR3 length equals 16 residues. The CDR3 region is CASSSRADIPKQPQHF. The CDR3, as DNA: TGTGCCAGCAGTTCCCGAGCAGACATACCCAAGCAGCCCCAGCATTTT.

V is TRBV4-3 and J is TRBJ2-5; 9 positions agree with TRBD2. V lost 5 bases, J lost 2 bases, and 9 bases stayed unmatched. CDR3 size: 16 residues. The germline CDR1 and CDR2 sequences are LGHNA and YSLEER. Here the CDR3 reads CASSKALAGRQETQYF. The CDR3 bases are TGCGCCAGCAGCAAAGCCCTAGCGGGACGGCAAGAGACCCAGTACTTC.

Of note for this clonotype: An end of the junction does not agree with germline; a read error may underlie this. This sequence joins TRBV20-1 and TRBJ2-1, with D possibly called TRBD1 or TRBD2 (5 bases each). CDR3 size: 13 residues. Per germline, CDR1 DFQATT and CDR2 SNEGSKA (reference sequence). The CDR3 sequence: CSANLGAYNEQFF. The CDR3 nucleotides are TGCAGTGCTAATCTCGGGGCCTACAATGAACAGTTCTTC.

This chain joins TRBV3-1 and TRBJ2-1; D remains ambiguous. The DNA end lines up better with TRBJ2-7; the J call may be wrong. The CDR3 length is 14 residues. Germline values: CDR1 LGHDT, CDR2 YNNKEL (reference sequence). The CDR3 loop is CASSQMVGVDEQYF. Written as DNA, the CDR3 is TGTGCCAGCAGCCAGATGGTTGGGGTCGACGAGCAGTACTTC.

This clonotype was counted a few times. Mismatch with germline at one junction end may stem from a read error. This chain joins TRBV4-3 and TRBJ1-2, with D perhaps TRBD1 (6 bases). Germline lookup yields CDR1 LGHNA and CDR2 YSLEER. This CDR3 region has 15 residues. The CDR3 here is CASSQDPKDSYGYAF. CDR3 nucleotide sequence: TGCGCCAGCAGCCAAGACCCCAAGGACAGCTATGGCTACGCCTTC.

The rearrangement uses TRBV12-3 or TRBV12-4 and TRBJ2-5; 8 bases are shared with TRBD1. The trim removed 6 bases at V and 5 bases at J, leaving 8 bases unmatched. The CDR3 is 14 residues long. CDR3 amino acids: CASRLTGAGETQYF. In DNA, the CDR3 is TGTGCCAGCAGGTTGACAGGGGCTGGGGAGACCCAGTACTTC.

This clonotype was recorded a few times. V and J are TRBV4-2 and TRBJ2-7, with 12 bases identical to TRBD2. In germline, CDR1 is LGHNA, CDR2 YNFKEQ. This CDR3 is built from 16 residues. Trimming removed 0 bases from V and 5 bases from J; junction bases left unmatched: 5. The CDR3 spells CASSQDGLAGLDEQYF. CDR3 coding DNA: TGTGCCAGCAGCCAAGACGGACTAGCGGGATTGGACGAGCAGTACTTC.